The source of this T cell receptor beta chain is a study of blood T cell repertoires in COVID-19. The V end lost 3 bases, the J end lost 3 bases, and 11 bases lay between the germline ends. This CDR3 region has 14 residues. In germline, CDR1 is KGHSH, CDR2 LQKENI. Libraries were prepared by immunoSEQ multiplex PCR; TCRdb keeps only in-frame clonotypes and omits some of them. This table has about 150,000 clones, 80% to 90% appearing once. Regarding this clone: Distinct nucleotide sequences in the sample also encode this CDR3.

Sequences were obtained from peripheral blood. The sequence was collected from a woman in her thirties or forties with acute or convalescent COVID-19. The chain recombines TRBV18 with TRBJ2-5, with D tentatively TRBD2 (6 bases). The CDR3 sequence: CASSPGGGEETQYF. The CDR3 DNA follows: TGTGCCAGCTCACCGGGAGGTGGGGAAGAGACCCAGTACTTC.